Listed below are T cell receptor beta chains from one sample, sequenced in a study of identical twins. TCRdb analysed the 5' RACE reads with MiXCR anew, one entry per CDR3 protein. The repertoire has around 680,000 distinct CDR3 sequences, 8% to 9% of them found once; the top ten carry roughly 0.9%. The sample was also reused in another study, on yellow fever vaccine responses in identical twins.

The sequenced material came from PBMCs. These receptor sequences come from a young woman in good health. The CDR3 runs from the conserved cysteine through the conserved F or W. A D gene is named only where the DNA matches it firmly. Size is omitted from some rows. Given values are once, few, many or a class for expanded clones.

TRBJ2-1 TRBV6-4 . . 14 TGTGCCAGCAGTGCCTCTCCCGGCTACAATGAGCAGTTCTTC CASSASPGYNEQFF
TRBJ2-2 TRBV7-7 . . 13 TGTGCTAGCAGCTTAGTTCAGTCCGGGGAGCTGTTTTTT CASSLVQSGELFF
TRBJ2-3 TRBV20-1 few TRBD2 15 TGCAGTGCTCCCCATAGCGGGTCTAGCACAGATACGCAGTATTTT CSAPHSGSSTDTQYF
TRBJ2-1 TRBV6-2/TRBV6-3 few . 14 TGTGCCAGCAGTCTTACCTGGACCTACAATGAGCAGTTCTTC CASSLTWTYNEQFF
TRBJ2-5 TRBV12-3/TRBV12-4 . TRBD2 15 TGTGCCAGCAGTTGGGTGGGAGGGCCCTCGGAGACCCAGTACTTC CASSWVGGPSETQYF
TRBJ2-7 TRBV7-9 many . 15 TGTGCCAGCAGCTCTACTCGGACGGAACCCTACGAGCAGTACTTC CASSSTRTEPYEQYF
TRBJ2-3 TRBV30 . . 15 TGTGCCTGGAGTGTAGGACGCGGGAGCACAGATACGCAGTATTTT CAWSVGRGSTDTQYF
TRBJ2-7 TRBV11-1 . TRBD2 18 TGTGCCAGCAGCTTACGACTAGCGGGGGGCACCATCTCCTACGAGCAGTACTTC CASSLRLAGGTISYEQYF
TRBJ1-1 TRBV7-9 many . 15 TGTGCCAGCAGCTCCACTGCACCGAGGGACACTGAAGCTTTCTTT CASSSTAPRDTEAFF
TRBJ2-5 TRBV28 . . 17 TGTGCCAGCAGTTTATACTTGGCTGGCGGGAACCAAGAGACCCAGTACTTC CASSLYLAGGNQETQYF
TRBJ2-1 TRBV7-2 . TRBD1 13 TGTGCCAGCAGCTCCGGGACAGTCAATGAGCAGTTCTTC CASSSGTVNEQFF
TRBJ1-1 TRBV14 . . 13 TGTGCCAGCAGCCAAGTCCTTGGGTCTGAAGCTTTCTTT CASSQVLGSEAFF
TRBJ2-1 TRBV2 . . 14 TGTGCCAGCAGTAACAGACTAGTTTTGAATGAGCAGTTCTTC CASSNRLVLNEQFF
TRBJ2-5 TRBV10-3 many . 13 TGTGCCATCCAACAGGCTACCCAAGAGACCCAGTACTTC CAIQQATQETQYF
TRBJ2-1 TRBV10-3 . TRBD2 16 TGTGCCATCAGTCCAACCGGGACTAGCGAGTACAATGAGCAGTTCTTC CAISPTGTSEYNEQFF
TRBJ2-2 TRBV7-6 . TRBD1 17 TGTGCCAGCAGTCTAACCCCGGGACAGGGGGCGTACGGGGAGCTGTTTTTT CASSLTPGQGAYGELFF
TRBJ2-7 TRBV28 few . 14 TGTGCCAGCAGTGAAGGGATTCGATCCCACGAGCAGTACTTC CASSEGIRSHEQYF
TRBJ2-3 TRBV7-2 . . 13 TGTGCCAGCAGCCCCCCCGGTTCAAATACGCAGTATTTT CASSPPGSNTQYF
TRBJ2-5 TRBV5-5 many TRBD2 15 TGTGCCAGCAGCTCACATTGGGGGGGCCAAGAGACCCAGTACTTC CASSSHWGGQETQYF
TRBJ2-1 TRBV7-9 many TRBD2 14 TGTGCCAGCAGCTGGACTAGCGCCTACAATGAGCAGTTCTTC CASSWTSAYNEQFF
TRBJ1-4 TRBV7-3 . . 15 TGTGCCAGCAGCTCGAAGACGGACGGGAGTGAAAAACTGTTTTTT CASSSKTDGSEKLFF
TRBJ2-3 TRBV4-2 many TRBD2 17 TGTGCCAGCAGTCTCGCCCTTAGCGGGGGGGCGACAGATACGCAGTATTTT CASSLALSGGATDTQYF
TRBJ2-1 TRBV3-1 many . 12 TGTGCCAGCAGCCAAGATCGGGGCGGGCAGTTCTTC CASSQDRGGQFF
TRBJ1-2 TRBV28 . TRBD1 16 TGTGCCAGCAATTGGGGACCGGGACAGGGGGCGCTTGGCTACACCTTC CASNWGPGQGALGYTF
TRBJ2-7 TRBV7-2 . TRBD2 14 TGTGCCAGCAGCTTCGGGGGGAGCGGGGTCGAGCAGTACTTC CASSFGGSGVEQYF
TRBJ2-2 TRBV3-1 . TRBD2 16 TGTGCCAGCAGCCAGCCCGGGACTAGAATCACCGGGGAGCTGTTTTTT CASSQPGTRITGELFF
TRBJ2-3 TRBV28 few TRBD1 16 TGTGCCAGCAGTTTATCACAGGGGGGCACCGCAGATACGCAGTATTTT CASSLSQGGTADTQYF
TRBJ2-1 TRBV7-2 many . 13 TGTGCCAGCAGCTTAAATTCCTACCCTGAGCAGTTCTTC CASSLNSYPEQFF
TRBJ2-3 TRBV4-3 few TRBD2 19 TGCGCCAGCAGCCAAAACCGACTAGCGGGAGTTATAAGCACAGATACGCAGTATTTT CASSQNRLAGVISTDTQYF
TRBJ2-2 TRBV10-3 many . 12 TGTGCCATCAGAGGCCTGGCCGGGGAGCTGTTTTTT CAIRGLAGELFF
TRBJ2-7 TRBV2 few . 13 TGTGCCAGCACTACCGGACTACCCTACGAGCAGTACTTC CASTTGLPYEQYF
TRBJ2-7 TRBV6-4 few . 17 TGTGCCAGCGTCTCGGAAGGGAAAGGATTACGGGCCTACGAGCAGTACTTC CASVSEGKGLRAYEQYF
TRBJ2-2 TRBV5-1 few . 14 TGCGCCAGCAGTAACGGACAAGGGGCGGGGGAGCTGTTTTTT CASSNGQGAGELFF
TRBJ1-4 TRBV7-9 many TRBD1 11 TGTGCCTCCGGACAGGATGAAAAACTGTTTTTT CASGQDEKLFF
TRBJ1-4 TRBV7-2 . . 15 TGTGCCAGCAGCTTAGACCGGGGCGGGGGTGAAAAACTGTTTTTT CASSLDRGGGEKLFF
TRBJ2-5 TRBV29-1 few . 12 TGCAGCGTCTCTTCAGGGGTTGAGACCCAGTACTTC CSVSSGVETQYF
TRBJ2-1 TRBV4-2 . . 15 TGTGCCAGCAGCCAAGGCGCCCGATCCTACAATGAGCAGTTCTTC CASSQGARSYNEQFF
TRBJ1-1 TRBV5-1 . . 14 TGCGCCAGCAGCTTGGGTCTGGGTACGGCTGAAGCTTTCTTT CASSLGLGTAEAFF
TRBJ2-7 TRBV18 . . 17 TGTGCCAGCTCACCACCCGCGACAGCCAGTCCCGCGTCCGAGCAGTACTTC CASSPPATASPASEQYF
TRBJ2-1 TRBV11-2 many TRBD2 14 TGTGCCAGCGGCTCGACTAGCGGGACGATTGAGCAGTTCTTC CASGSTSGTIEQFF
TRBJ2-1 TRBV5-1 many TRBD1 17 TGCGCCAGCAGCTCCTTTTCTACAGGGGGCCTCTACAATGAGCAGTTCTTC CASSSFSTGGLYNEQFF
TRBJ2-7 TRBV3-1 few TRBD2 20 TGTGCCAGCACTGGGAGGGACGGGACAGCGGGACTAGCTCTTTCTCACGAGCAGTACTTC CASTGRDGTAGLALSHEQYF
TRBJ2-2 TRBV6-1 . . 16 TGTGCCAGCAGACGACCCCAGGGCAGGAGCGCCGGGGAGCTGTTTTTT CASRRPQGRSAGELFF
TRBJ2-7 TRBV7-9 . . 15 TGTGCCAGCAGCCCTGGGACTGCTACCTTCTACGAGCAGTACTTC CASSPGTATFYEQYF
TRBJ2-2 TRBV20-1 . . 10 TGCAGTGCTGGCCCCGGGGAGCTGTTTTTT CSAGPGELFF
TRBJ2-7 TRBV5-1 . TRBD2 14 TGCGCCAGCAAGACCGGGACTAGCGGGCTAGAGCAGTACTTC CASKTGTSGLEQYF
TRBJ2-5 TRBV28 few . 14 TGTGCCAGCAGTTTATGGGGTTTAGGGGAGACCCAGTACTTC CASSLWGLGETQYF
TRBJ2-7 TRBV29-1 . TRBD1 14 TGCAGCGTGGGGGAAGGGACAGGCCCCTACGAGCAGTACTTC CSVGEGTGPYEQYF
TRBJ2-1 TRBV3-1 many TRBD2 17 TGTGCCAGCAGTCGGGCAGTCCTAGCGGGTACCTACAATGAGCAGTTCTTC CASSRAVLAGTYNEQFF
TRBJ2-7 TRBV15 . TRBD2 13 TGTGCCACCAGCGGGCGGGAGAACTACGAGCAGTACTTC CATSGRENYEQYF
TRBJ2-7 TRBV7-9 few . 13 TGTGCCAGCAGTCAGCAAGGCTTCGGCGAGCAGTACTTC CASSQQGFGEQYF
TRBJ1-6 TRBV6-1 few . 15 TGTGCCAGCAAGGCAGGCCGAGACTATAATTCACCCCTCCACTTT CASKAGRDYNSPLHF